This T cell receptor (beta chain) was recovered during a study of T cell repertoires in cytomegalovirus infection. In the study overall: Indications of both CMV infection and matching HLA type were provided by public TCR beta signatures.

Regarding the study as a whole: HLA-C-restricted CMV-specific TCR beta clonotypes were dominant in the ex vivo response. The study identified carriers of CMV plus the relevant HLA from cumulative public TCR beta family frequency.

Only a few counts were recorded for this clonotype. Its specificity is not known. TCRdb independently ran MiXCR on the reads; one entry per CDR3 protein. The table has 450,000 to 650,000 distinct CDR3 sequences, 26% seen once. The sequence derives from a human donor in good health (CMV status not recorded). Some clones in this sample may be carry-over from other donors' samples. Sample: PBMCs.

The chain's CDR3 is CASSWTSGDTGELFF. CDR3 bases: TGTGCCAGCAGTTGGACTAGCGGGGACACCGGGGAGCTGTTTTTT. The chain employs TRBV12-3 or TRBV12-4 and TRBJ2-2, with 12 bases that match TRBD2. CDR3 length: 15 residues. V gave up 4 bases and J gave up 3 bases; unmatched junction bases: 0.